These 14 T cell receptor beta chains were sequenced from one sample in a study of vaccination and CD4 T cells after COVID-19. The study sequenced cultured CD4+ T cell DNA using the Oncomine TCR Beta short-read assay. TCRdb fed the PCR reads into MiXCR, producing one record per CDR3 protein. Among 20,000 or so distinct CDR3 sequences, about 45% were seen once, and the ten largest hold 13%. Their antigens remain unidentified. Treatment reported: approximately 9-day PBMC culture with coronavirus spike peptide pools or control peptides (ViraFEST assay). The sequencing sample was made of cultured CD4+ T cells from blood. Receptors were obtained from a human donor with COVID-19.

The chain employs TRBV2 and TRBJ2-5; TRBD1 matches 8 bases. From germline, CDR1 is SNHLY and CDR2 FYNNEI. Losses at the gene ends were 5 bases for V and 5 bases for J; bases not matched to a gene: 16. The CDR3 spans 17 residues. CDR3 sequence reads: CASSKPTQGVGGETQYF. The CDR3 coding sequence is TGTGCCAGCAGTAAGCCGACACAGGGGGTTGGTGGGGAGACCCAGTACTTC.

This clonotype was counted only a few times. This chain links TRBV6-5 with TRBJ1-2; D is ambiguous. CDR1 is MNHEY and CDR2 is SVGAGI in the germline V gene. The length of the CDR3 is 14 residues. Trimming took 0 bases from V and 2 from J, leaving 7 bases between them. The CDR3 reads CASSYSTTNYGYTF. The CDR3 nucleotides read TGTGCCAGCAGTTACTCCACAACAAACTATGGCTACACCTTC.

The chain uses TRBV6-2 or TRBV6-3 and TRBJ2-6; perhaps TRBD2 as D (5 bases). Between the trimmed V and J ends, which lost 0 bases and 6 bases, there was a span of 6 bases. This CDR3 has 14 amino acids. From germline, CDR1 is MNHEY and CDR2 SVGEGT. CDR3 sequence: CASSYSREANVLTF. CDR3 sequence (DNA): TGTGCCAGCAGTTACTCCCGGGAGGCCAACGTCCTGACTTTC.

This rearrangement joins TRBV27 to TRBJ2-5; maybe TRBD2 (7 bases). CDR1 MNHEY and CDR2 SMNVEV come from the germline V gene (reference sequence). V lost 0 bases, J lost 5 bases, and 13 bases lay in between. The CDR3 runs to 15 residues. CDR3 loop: CASSLSRGGWETQYF. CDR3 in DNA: TGTGCCAGCAGTTTATCGCGCGGGGGCTGGGAGACCCAGTACTTC.

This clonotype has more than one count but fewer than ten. For the CDR3, the DNA is TGTGCCAGTAGTCAAGGACCCGGGGCTATAAGCTACACCTTC. This translates into CASSQGPGAISYTF. The chain combines TRBV19 with TRBJ1-2, with D perhaps TRBD1 (5 bases). V was trimmed by 5 bases and J by 9 bases, leaving 19 bases between them. Germline CDR1 is LNHDA and CDR2 is SQIVND (reference sequence). The CDR3 is 14 amino acids. Drawing the rest from reference TRBV19 and TRBJ1-2, the complete variable domain is DGGITQSPKYLFRKEGQNVTLSCEQNLNHDAMYWYRQDPGQGLRLIYYSQIVNDFQKGDIAEGYSVSREKKESFPLTVTSAQKNPTAFYLCASSQGPGAISYTFGSGTRLTVV.

The CDR3 is CASRPTSGVGGETQYF. The CDR3 DNA sequence: TGTGCCAGCAGGCCCACTAGCGGGGTTGGTGGAGAGACCCAGTACTTC. V is TRBV2 and J is TRBJ2-5; TRBD2 matches 10 bases. Germline-derived CDR1 and CDR2 are SNHLY and FYNNEI. After removal of 6 bases from V and 4 bases from J, the junction contained 11 bases not matched to a gene. The CDR3 runs 16 residues.

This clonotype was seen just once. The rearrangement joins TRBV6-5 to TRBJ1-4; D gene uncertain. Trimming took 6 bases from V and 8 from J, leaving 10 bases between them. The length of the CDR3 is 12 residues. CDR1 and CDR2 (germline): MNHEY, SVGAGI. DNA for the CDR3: TGTGCCAGCAGCTTCTCGGGCGAAAAACTGTTTTTT. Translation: CASSFSGEKLFF.

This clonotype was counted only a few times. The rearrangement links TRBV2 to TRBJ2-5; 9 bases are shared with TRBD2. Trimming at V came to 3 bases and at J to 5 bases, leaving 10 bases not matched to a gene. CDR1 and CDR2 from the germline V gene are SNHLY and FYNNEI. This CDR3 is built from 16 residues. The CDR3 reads CASSEKRGASLETQYF. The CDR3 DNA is TGTGCCAGCAGTGAGAAGCGGGGGGCCAGCCTCGAGACCCAGTACTTC.

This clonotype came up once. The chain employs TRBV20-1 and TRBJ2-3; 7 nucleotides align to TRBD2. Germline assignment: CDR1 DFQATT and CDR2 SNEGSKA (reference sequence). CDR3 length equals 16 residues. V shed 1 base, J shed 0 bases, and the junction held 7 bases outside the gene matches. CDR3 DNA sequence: TGCAGTGCTAGAGCCCTAGCTAGCGGAAGCACAGATACGCAGTATTTT. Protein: CSARALASGSTDTQYF.

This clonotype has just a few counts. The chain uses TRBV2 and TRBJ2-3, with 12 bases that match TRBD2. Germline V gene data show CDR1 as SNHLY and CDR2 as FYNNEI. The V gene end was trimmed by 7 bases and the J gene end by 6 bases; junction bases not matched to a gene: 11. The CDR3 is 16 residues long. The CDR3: CASTPKRLAGADTQYF. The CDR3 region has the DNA TGTGCCAGCACCCCGAAGAGACTAGCGGGGGCGGATACGCAGTATTTT.

The CDR3 bases are TGTGCCAGCAGCCCTCAGGGGAACTATGGCTACACCTTC. It specifies CASSPQGNYGYTF. The V and J genes are TRBV7-6 and TRBJ1-2; D is possibly TRBD1 (6 bases). This CDR3 has 13 residues. CDR1 SGHVS and CDR2 FNYEAQ come from the germline V gene. V was cut by 5 bases and J by 2 bases, with 9 bases left in between.

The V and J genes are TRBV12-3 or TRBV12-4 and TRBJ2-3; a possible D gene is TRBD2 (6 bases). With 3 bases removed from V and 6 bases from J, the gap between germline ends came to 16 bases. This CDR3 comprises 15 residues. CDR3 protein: CASSFETRGRDTQYF. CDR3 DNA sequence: TGTGCCAGCAGTTTTGAGACTAGGGGACGGGATACGCAGTATTTT.

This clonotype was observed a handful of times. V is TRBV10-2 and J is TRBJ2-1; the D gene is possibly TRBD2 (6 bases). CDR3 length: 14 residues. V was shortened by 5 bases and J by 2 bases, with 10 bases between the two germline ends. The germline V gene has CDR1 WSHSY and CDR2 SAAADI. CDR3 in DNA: TGCGCCAGCAGTTTGGGGGAGGCCTACAATGAGCAGTTCTTC. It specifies CASSLGEAYNEQFF.

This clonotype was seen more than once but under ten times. CDR3 sequence reads: CASTLLPADINQPQHF. CDR3 nucleotides: TGTGCCAGCACCCTACTCCCCGCGGACATCAATCAGCCCCAGCATTTT. V usage is TRBV6-1 and J usage is TRBJ1-5; the D gene is possibly TRBD1 (5 bases). The CDR3 has 16 amino acids. CDR1 and CDR2 (germline): MNHNS, SASEGT. Trimming removed 7 bases from V and 3 bases from J, with 19 bases in between.